One T cell receptor beta chain is described in this entry. This CDR3 has 12 residues. CDR1 LNHDA and CDR2 SQIVND come from the germline V gene (reference sequence). V dropped 8 bases and J dropped 11; count of bases not matched to a gene: 7. The data were obtained in a study of blood T cell repertoires in COVID-19. Overall study: Researchers got acute and convalescent COVID-19 samples from the United States, Italy and Spain. T cells, B-cell-depleted T cells, or PBMCs supplied cDNA or gDNA.

Measured with immunoSEQ multiplex PCR; TCRdb has only the in-frame clones, and not every one. The sample lists about 210,000 clones, about 87% occurring once. The chain has TRBV19 and TRBJ2-1, with 9 bases that match TRBD1. The source of this sequence is a man aged 18 to 30 with acute COVID-19. The sequenced material came from PBMCs or T cells enriched from blood (not recorded which). The CDR3 nucleotides are TGTGCCAGTCGACAGGGGGGGGTTCAGCAGTTCTTC. Its protein is CASRQGGVQQFF.